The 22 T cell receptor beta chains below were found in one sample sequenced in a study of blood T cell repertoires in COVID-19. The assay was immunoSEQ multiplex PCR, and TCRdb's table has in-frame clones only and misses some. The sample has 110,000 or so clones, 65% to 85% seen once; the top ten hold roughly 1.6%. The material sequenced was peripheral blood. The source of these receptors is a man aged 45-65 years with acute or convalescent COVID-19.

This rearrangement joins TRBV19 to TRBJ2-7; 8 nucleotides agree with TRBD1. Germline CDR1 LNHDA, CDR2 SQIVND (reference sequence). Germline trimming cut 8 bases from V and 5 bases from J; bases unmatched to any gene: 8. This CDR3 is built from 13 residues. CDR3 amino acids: CASQGAGGNEQYF. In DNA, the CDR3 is TGTGCCAGTCAGGGGGCAGGGGGCAACGAGCAGTACTTC.

Here the CDR3 DNA reads TGTGCCAGCAGCTTAAGGGGCCAGCCCCAGCATTTT. Encoded protein: CASSLRGQPQHF. This rearrangement joins TRBV5-6 to TRBJ1-5, with D possibly TRBD1 on 5 matching bases. In germline, CDR1 is SGHDT, CDR2 YYEEEE. The V end lost 2 bases, the J end lost 7 bases, and 7 bases lay between the germline ends. The CDR3 covers 12 residues.

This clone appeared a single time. The CDR3 sequence is CSVLDQGNNQPQHF. Here the CDR3 DNA reads TGCAGCGTTTTGGACCAGGGGAACAATCAGCCCCAGCATTTT. This sequence joins TRBV29-1 and TRBJ1-5; possibly TRBD1 for D (6 bases). Germline loops: CDR1 SQVTM, CDR2 ANQGSEA. With 5 bases removed from V and 3 bases from J, the gap between germline ends came to 14 bases. The CDR3 runs 14 residues.

CDR3 sequence reads: CASSLAWDRVGGMNGYTF. DNA of the CDR3: TGTGCCAGCAGCTTGGCCTGGGACAGGGTGGGAGGTATGAATGGCTACACCTTC. The chain has TRBV5-4 and TRBJ1-2; 9 bases map to TRBD1. The V segment lost 0 bases and the J segment 6 bases; nucleotides outside the gene matches: 15. The CDR3 runs to 18 residues. The V gene's germline CDR1 is SGHNT and CDR2 YYREEE (reference sequence).

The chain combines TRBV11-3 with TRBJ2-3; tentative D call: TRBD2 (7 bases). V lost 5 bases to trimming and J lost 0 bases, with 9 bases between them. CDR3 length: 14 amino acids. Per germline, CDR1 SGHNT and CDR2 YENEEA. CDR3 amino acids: CASSRGASTDTQYF. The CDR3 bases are TGTGCCAGCAGCCGGGGGGCTAGCACAGATACGCAGTATTTT.

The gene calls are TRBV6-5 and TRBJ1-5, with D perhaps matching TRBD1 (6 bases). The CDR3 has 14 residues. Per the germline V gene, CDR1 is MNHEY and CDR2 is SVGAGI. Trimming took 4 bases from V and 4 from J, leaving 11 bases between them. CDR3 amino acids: CASSSTGINQPQHF. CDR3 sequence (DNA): TGTGCCAGCAGTTCTACAGGGATTAATCAGCCCCAGCATTTT.

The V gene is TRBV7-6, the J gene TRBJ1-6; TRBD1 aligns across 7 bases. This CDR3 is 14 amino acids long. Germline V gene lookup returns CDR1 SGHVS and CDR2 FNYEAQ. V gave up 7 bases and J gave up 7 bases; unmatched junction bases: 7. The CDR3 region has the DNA TGTGCCAGCACTTTGACAGGGTTCAATTCACCCCTCCACTTT. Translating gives CASTLTGFNSPLHF.

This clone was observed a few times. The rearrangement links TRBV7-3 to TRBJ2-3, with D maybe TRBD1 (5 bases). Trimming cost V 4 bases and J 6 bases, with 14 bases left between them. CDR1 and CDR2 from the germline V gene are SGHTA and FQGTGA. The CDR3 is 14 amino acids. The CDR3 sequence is CASSSQTVRDTQYF. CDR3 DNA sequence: TGTGCCAGCAGCTCTCAGACAGTTAGGGATACGCAGTATTTT.

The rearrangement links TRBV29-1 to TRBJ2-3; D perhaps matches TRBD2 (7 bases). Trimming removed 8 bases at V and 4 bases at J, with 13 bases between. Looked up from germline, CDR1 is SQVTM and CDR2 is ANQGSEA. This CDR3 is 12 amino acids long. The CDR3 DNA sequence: TGCAGCTTGGGGGGGGCCCCAGATACGCAGTATTTT. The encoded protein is CSLGGAPDTQYF.

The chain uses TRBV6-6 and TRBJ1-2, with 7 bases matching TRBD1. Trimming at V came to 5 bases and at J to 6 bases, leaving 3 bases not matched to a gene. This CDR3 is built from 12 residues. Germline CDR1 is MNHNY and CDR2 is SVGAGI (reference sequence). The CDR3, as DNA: TGTGCCAGCAGTCGCGACAGGGATGGCTACACCTTC. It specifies CASSRDRDGYTF.

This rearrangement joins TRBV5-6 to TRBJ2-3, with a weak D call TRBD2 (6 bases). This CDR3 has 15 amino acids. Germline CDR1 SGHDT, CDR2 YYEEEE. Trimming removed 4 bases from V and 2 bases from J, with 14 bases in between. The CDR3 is CASSRGTYNTDTQYF. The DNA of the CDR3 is TGTGCCAGCAGCCGGGGGACGTACAACACAGATACGCAGTATTTT. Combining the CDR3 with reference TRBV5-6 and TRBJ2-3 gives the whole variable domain DAGVTQSPTHLIKTRGQQVTLRCSPKSGHDTVSWYQQALGQGPQFIFQYYEEEERQRGNFPDRFSGHQFPNYSSELNVNALLLGDSALYLCASSRGTYNTDTQYFGPGTRLTVL.

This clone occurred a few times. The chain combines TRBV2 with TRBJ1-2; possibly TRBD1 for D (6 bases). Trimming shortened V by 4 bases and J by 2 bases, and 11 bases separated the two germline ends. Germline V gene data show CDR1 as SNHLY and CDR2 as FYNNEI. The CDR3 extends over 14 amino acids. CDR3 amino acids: CASSAETGNYGYTF. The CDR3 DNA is TGTGCCAGCAGTGCTGAGACAGGAAACTATGGCTACACCTTC.

CDR3 coding DNA: TGTGCCAGCAGCTTCGAACAGGGGGCGGTTCAGCCCCAGCATTTT. It is translated as CASSFEQGAVQPQHF. The V call is TRBV5-6, the J call TRBJ1-5, with 9 bases aligning to TRBD1. Per the germline V gene, CDR1 is SGHDT and CDR2 is YYEEEE. Trimming took 2 bases from V and 6 from J; bases not matched to a gene: 6. The CDR3 length is 15 residues.

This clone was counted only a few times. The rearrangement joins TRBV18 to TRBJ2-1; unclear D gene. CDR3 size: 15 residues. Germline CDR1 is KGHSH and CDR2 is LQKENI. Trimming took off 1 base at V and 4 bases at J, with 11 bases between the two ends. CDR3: CASSPLRSFYNEQFF. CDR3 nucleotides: TGTGCCAGCTCACCACTCAGGTCCTTTTACAATGAGCAGTTCTTC.

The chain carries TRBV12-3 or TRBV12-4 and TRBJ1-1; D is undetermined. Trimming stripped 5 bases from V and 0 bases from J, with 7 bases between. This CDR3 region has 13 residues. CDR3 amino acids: CASSVTVNTEAFF. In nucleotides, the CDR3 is TGTGCCAGCAGTGTCACAGTGAACACTGAAGCTTTCTTT.

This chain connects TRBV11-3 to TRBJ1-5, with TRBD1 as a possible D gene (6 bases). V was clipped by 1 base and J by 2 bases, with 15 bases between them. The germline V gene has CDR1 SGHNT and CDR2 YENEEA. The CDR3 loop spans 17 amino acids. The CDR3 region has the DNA TGTGCCAGCAGCTTAGGGACAGAGATCGGGGGCAATCAGCCCCAGCATTTT. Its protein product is CASSLGTEIGGNQPQHF.

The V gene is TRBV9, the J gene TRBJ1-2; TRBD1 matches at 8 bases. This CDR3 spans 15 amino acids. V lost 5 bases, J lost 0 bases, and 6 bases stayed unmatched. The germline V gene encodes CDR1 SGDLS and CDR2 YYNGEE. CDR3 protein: CASSAGGGTNYGYTF. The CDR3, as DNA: TGTGCCAGCAGTGCAGGGGGCGGCACTAACTATGGCTACACCTTC.

Here the CDR3 DNA reads TGTGCCAGCAGGAGGGACCGACAGGGGACTCAGCCCCAGCATTTT. This codes for CASRRDRQGTQPQHF. The J gene is TRBJ1-5, the V gene TRBV6-5, with TRBD1 matching over 8 bases. CDR1 and CDR2 from the germline V gene are MNHEY and SVGAGI. V lost 6 bases to trimming and J lost 6 bases; unmatched junction nucleotides: 10. CDR3 length: 15 residues.

In nucleotides, the CDR3 is TGTGCCAGCAGTTTATGGAGGGGCTCTGGAAACACCATATATTTT. This translates into CASSLWRGSGNTIYF. The chain links TRBV27 to TRBJ1-3, with D possibly being TRBD1 (5 bases). The CDR3 runs 15 residues. V lost 1 base and J lost 0, with 7 bases in between. CDR1 and CDR2 (germline): MNHEY, SMNVEV (reference sequence).

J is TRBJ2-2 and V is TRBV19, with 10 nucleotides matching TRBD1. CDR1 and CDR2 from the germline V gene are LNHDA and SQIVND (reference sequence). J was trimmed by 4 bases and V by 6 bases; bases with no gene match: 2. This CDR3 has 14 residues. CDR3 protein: CASRGQGFTGELFF. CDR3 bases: TGTGCCAGTAGGGGACAGGGGTTCACCGGGGAGCTGTTTTTT. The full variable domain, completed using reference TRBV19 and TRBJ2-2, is DGGITQSPKYLFRKEGQNVTLSCEQNLNHDAMYWYRQDPGQGLRLIYYSQIVNDFQKGDIAEGYSVSREKKESFPLTVTSAQKNPTAFYLCASRGQGFTGELFFGEGSRLTVL.

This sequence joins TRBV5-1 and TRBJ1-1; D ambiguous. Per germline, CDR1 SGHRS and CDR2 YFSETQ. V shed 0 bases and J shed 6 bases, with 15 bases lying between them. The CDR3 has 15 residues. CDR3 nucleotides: TGCGCCAGCAGCTTGGTCTCGGGGTTTTCCTCTGAAGCTTTCTTT. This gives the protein CASSLVSGFSSEAFF.

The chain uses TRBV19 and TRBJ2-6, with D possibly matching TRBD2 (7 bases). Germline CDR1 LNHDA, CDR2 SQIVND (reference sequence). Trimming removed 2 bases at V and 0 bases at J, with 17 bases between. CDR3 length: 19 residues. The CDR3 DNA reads TGTGCCAGTAGTATAAGGTTTGCGGGGGCCTACTCTGGGGCCAACGTCCTGACTTTC. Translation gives CASSIRFAGAYSGANVLTF.